This T cell receptor beta chain was recovered during a study of monozygotic twins with inflammatory bowel disease. Study-level findings and limits: Fewer shared clonotypes with others were found in IBD patients than in healthy twins, especially with disease activity.

Each donor supplied about 2.7 ml of blood. Each TCR library used about 3,500 ng of total RNA. Each UMI, carrying a 6-nucleotide sample barcode, came from template switching. After re-calling the 5' RACE reads, TCRdb lists one entry per CDR3 protein, DNA absent. The sample's table shows over 200,000 distinct CDR3 sequences. CDR1 is SNHLY, CDR2 FYNNEI, per germline. The CDR3 totals 15 residues. With respect to this clonotype: The antigen is unknown.

The genes are TRBV2 and TRBJ2-5; TCRdb gives TRBD1 as the D gene, but with no DNA this cannot be confirmed. Input material: blood. This receptor was taken from a human donor with ulcerative colitis or Crohn's disease, or a healthy co-twin of an affected twin (not recorded which). Here the CDR3 reads CASSGGTGGRETQYF.